This T cell receptor (beta chain) was recorded in a study of T cell responses to AZD1222 COVID-19 vaccine. The overall study: Second-dose intervals near 4 or 12 weeks were combined. Whole-study results and caveats: CD4 TCRs associated with vaccination spanned spike, dominating at 160-218 and 743-854.

The length of the CDR3 is 16 residues. Germline assignment: CDR1 MDHEN and CDR2 SYDVKM. Trimming took 3 bases from V and 0 from J, leaving 9 bases between them. Regarding this clone: No antigen is known for it.

Generated by immunoSEQ multiplex PCR, the TCRdb table keeps only in-frame clones and is missing some. This table has approximately 190,000 clones, approximately 94% appearing once. V gene TRBV28 combines with J gene TRBJ1-6; a weak D match, TRBD1 (5 bases). The sequence derives from an adult in good health. Material: peripheral blood, obtained on day 0 of AZD1222 vaccination. The CDR3 spells CASSFVRGSYNSPLHF. The CDR3 coding sequence is TGTGCCAGCAGTTTCGTTAGGGGCTCCTATAATTCACCCCTCCACTTT.